The subject of this entry is one TCR beta chain. What it recognizes is unknown. Treatment defined: about 20 received Ad26.COV2.S at low or high dose, single or two shots; roughly five received placebo; per-sample allocation not given. Sampling took place 63 days after the first vaccine or placebo injection. Germline CDR1 reads SGHKS; CDR2 reads YYEKEE (reference sequence). The V end was cut by 4 bases, the J end by 5 bases, with 15 bases between. CDR3 size: 14 residues. The sample comes from a study of Ad26.COV2.S vaccination and SARS-CoV-2 variants. Overall study results and limits: Vaccinees reportedly had broad spike-specific CD8+ and CD4+ T cell responses.

TCRdb's table, derived via immunoSEQ multiplex PCR, lists solely in-frame clones and lacks some. The top ten clones hold 1.5% to 2% of a sample with nearly 400,000 clones, 75% to 90% of them seen once. The chain couples TRBV5-5 to TRBJ2-5; weak D call: TRBD1 (5 bases). The sample here was peripheral blood, taken in a trial of Ad26.COV2.S vaccine versus placebo. The clonotype originates from a person between 18 and 59 years old who received the Ad26.COV2.S COVID-19 vaccine or a placebo. The CDR3 DNA sequence: TGTGCCAGCAGCACCCAGGGCCTTGGGGAGACCCAGTACTTC. This encodes CASSTQGLGETQYF.